This T cell receptor beta chain was identified during a study of CDR3 diversity in severe acne. From the PCR reads, TCRdb called clonotypes with MiXCR, one entry per CDR3 protein. The table includes around 100,000 distinct CDR3 sequences, about half detected once. V lost 1 base, J lost 0 bases, and 7 bases stayed unmatched. CDR3 size: 17 residues. Per germline, CDR1 SGHTA and CDR2 FQGNSA. This clonotype was detected many times. The sample consisted of blood. This receptor was identified in a male donor with acne. This chain connects TRBV7-2 to TRBJ2-3; 7 positions match TRBD2. Here the CDR3 DNA reads TGTGCCAGCAGCTTAGGCCCCCTAGCGGTGAGCACAGATACGCAGTATTTT. Encoded protein: CASSLGPLAVSTDTQYF.